A selection of T cell receptor beta chains follows, all from one sample in a study of T-cell memory formation after mild COVID-19. TCRdb re-called the 5' RACE reads with MiXCR, one entry per CDR3 protein. The sample has approximately 350,000 distinct CDR3 sequences, approximately 13% seen once. Sequencing input: PBMCs or a T cell subset sorted from them (not recorded which). Receptors originate from a man aged 18-30 years who had mild COVID-19 (a few samples of this study predate the infection). Cell type and time point are not known. CDR3s include the opening cysteine and the closing phenylalanine or tryptophan. D genes are given only for firm matches. Rows may omit the clone size; those that give it use once, few, many or a size class.

clone_size,v_call,j_call,d_call,cdr3_aa,cdr3_nt
many,TRBV7-2,TRBJ2-1,TRBD2,CASSLWTSGANEQFF,TGTGCCAGCAGCTTATGGACTAGCGGGGCCAATGAGCAGTTCTTC
few,TRBV20-1,TRBJ2-1,TRBD2,CSARDRLAGEDEQFF,TGCAGTGCTAGAGATCGGCTAGCGGGGGAAGATGAGCAGTTCTTC
-,TRBV7-2,TRBJ1-6,-,CASRPPGRPHSPLHF,TGTGCCAGCAGGCCACCGGGGCGGCCCCATTCACCCCTCCACTTT
few,TRBV4-3,TRBJ2-5,-,CASSQDVTEETQYF,TGCGCCAGCAGCCAAGATGTGACAGAAGAGACCCAGTACTTC
-,TRBV2,TRBJ1-4,-,CASSARGGEKLFF,TGTGCCAGCAGTGCCAGGGGAGGGGAAAAACTGTTTTTT
few,TRBV4-2,TRBJ1-5,-,CASKVEDNENQPQHF,TGTGCCAGCAAGGTGGAGGACAACGAAAATCAGCCCCAGCATTTT
-,TRBV5-1,TRBJ2-2,-,CASSSVGTAETGELFF,TGCGCCAGCAGCTCGGTGGGGACGGCTGAGACCGGGGAGCTGTTTTTT
few,TRBV6-5,TRBJ1-2,TRBD1,CASRSGTGKYGYTF,TGTGCCAGCAGATCCGGGACAGGGAAATATGGCTACACCTTC
few,TRBV7-8,TRBJ2-7,-,CASSPGRNYEQYF,TGTGCCAGCAGCCCGGGACGGAACTACGAGCAGTACTTC
few,TRBV20-1,TRBJ2-7,-,CSARWASYEQYF,TGCAGTGCTAGGTGGGCCTCCTACGAGCAGTACTTC
few,TRBV4-3,TRBJ2-1,-,CASSQEREPHNEQFF,TGCGCCAGCAGCCAAGAACGGGAGCCGCACAATGAGCAGTTCTTC
few,TRBV4-3,TRBJ2-5,-,CASSQDSGGQETQYF,TGCGCCAGCAGCCAAGATTCAGGTGGTCAAGAGACCCAGTACTTC
-,TRBV20-1,TRBJ1-5,-,CSAREKQGLQPQHF,TGCAGTGCTAGAGAGAAACAGGGACTGCAGCCCCAGCATTTT
few,TRBV7-3,TRBJ1-1,-,CASSPRGGTLNTEAFF,TGTGCCAGCAGCCCCCGCGGGGGGACTTTGAACACTGAAGCTTTCTTT
few,TRBV6-5,TRBJ1-2,-,CASSYQGLGGYTF,TGTGCCAGCAGTTACCAGGGGTTGGGTGGCTACACCTTC
-,TRBV28,TRBJ1-6,-,CASSSGPRGTTYNSPLHF,TGTGCCAGCAGTTCCGGCCCGCGGGGCACCACCTATAATTCACCCCTCCACTTT
-,TRBV25-1,TRBJ2-7,TRBD2,CASSGPPQRGRSHEQYF,TGTGCCAGCAGTGGGCCCCCCCAGCGGGGGAGGTCCCACGAGCAGTACTTC